Following are 22 T cell receptor beta chains from one sample sequenced in a study of chemoradiotherapy in HPV16-positive cancers. TCRdb's table, derived via immunoSEQ multiplex PCR, lists solely in-frame clones and lacks some. The sample holds over 10,000 clones, around 66% seen once. The sample was acquired from a patient who underwent chemoradiotherapy. These receptors all come from a human donor with HPV-associated anogenital cancer.

This clone has more than one count but fewer than ten. This chain joins TRBV4-2 and TRBJ1-2; tentatively, D is TRBD1 (5 bases). Between the trimmed V and J ends, which lost 4 bases and 3 bases, there was a span of 12 bases. The CDR3 extends over 14 amino acids. CDR1 is LGHNA and CDR2 is YNFKEQ in the germline V gene. The CDR3 loop reads CASSPSGTDYGYTF. Here the CDR3 DNA reads TGTGCCAGCAGCCCGTCCGGGACCGACTATGGCTACACCTTC.

The V call is TRBV5-1, the J call TRBJ2-3; 10 positions agree with TRBD2. V trimming: 1 base; J trimming: 7 bases; junction bases outside the gene matches: 6. The germline gives CDR1 SGHRS, CDR2 YFSETQ. The CDR3 is 15 residues long. CDR3 protein: CASSLTAAGGNTQYF. The CDR3 region has the DNA TGCGCCAGCAGCTTGACGGCAGCGGGGGGGAATACGCAGTATTTT.

The chain recombines TRBV18 with TRBJ2-3; D uncertain. The V end was cut by 2 bases, the J end by 2 bases, with 2 bases between. The CDR3 totals 12 residues. In germline, CDR1 is KGHSH, CDR2 LQKENI. The CDR3 DNA sequence: TGTGCCAGCTCACCATCCACAGATACGCAGTATTTT. Translated: CASSPSTDTQYF.

V usage is TRBV27 and J usage is TRBJ1-1; no clear D gene. Germline V CDR1 and CDR2: MNHEY, SMNVEV (reference sequence). V lost 7 bases and J 6 bases, leaving 9 bases between the germline ends. This CDR3 region has 11 residues. This chain's CDR3 is CASIKLPEAFF. The CDR3 DNA is TGTGCCAGCATCAAGTTACCTGAAGCTTTCTTT.

This clone has a handful of counts. This rearrangement joins TRBV5-1 to TRBJ2-7; 7 bases match TRBD2. V shed 6 bases, J shed 2 bases, and the junction held 11 bases outside the gene matches. This CDR3 is built from 15 residues. Germline V gives CDR1 SGHRS, CDR2 YFSETQ. The CDR3 loop is CASTPAGTNAYEQYF. CDR3 DNA: TGCGCCAGCACCCCGGCCGGGACTAACGCCTACGAGCAGTACTTC.

The genes are TRBV9 and TRBJ1-1; a weak D match, TRBD1 (6 bases). Germline lookup yields CDR1 SGDLS and CDR2 YYNGEE. Trimming stripped 0 bases from V and 3 bases from J, with 12 bases between. CDR3 length: 15 residues. The CDR3 spells CASSVALGGHTEAFF. The CDR3, as DNA: TGTGCCAGCAGCGTAGCTCTGGGGGGGCACACTGAAGCTTTCTTT.

This clone was picked up a small number of times. This chain links TRBV5-4 with TRBJ2-5; no clear D. Trimming shortened V by 0 bases and J by 2 bases, and 8 bases separated the two germline ends. The CDR3 extends over 14 amino acids. The germline CDR1 and CDR2 sequences are SGHNT and YYREEE (reference sequence). This CDR3 reads CASSLATAQETQYF. The DNA for the CDR3 is TGTGCCAGCAGCTTGGCGACCGCACAAGAGACCCAGTACTTC.

The chain carries TRBV7-6 and TRBJ1-1; D uncertain. Germline assignment: CDR1 SGHVS and CDR2 FNYEAQ. The CDR3 is 16 amino acids. V lost 5 bases to trimming and J lost 0 bases, with 16 bases between them. The CDR3, as DNA: TGTGCCAGCAGCCCCCGGACGGAGGATTTGAACACTGAAGCTTTCTTT. Translation: CASSPRTEDLNTEAFF.

This sequence joins TRBV5-6 and TRBJ1-5; 7 nucleotides align to TRBD1. Germline CDR1 SGHDT, CDR2 YYEEEE. With V trimmed by 6 bases and J by 7 bases, 10 bases remained unmatched. The CDR3 is 14 residues long. This CDR3 reads CASTTAGGYQPQHF. CDR3 in DNA: TGTGCCAGCACGACCGCAGGGGGTTACCAGCCCCAGCATTTT. The variable domain in full, completed from reference TRBV5-6 and TRBJ1-5, reads DAGVTQSPTHLIKTRGQQVTLRCSPKSGHDTVSWYQQALGQGPQFIFQYYEEEERQRGNFPDRFSGHQFPNYSSELNVNALLLGDSALYLCASTTAGGYQPQHFGDGTRLSIL.

This clone was seen a few times. The chain combines TRBV7-9 with TRBJ2-2, with D perhaps matching TRBD1 (5 bases). The germline V gene has CDR1 SEHNR and CDR2 FQNEAQ (reference sequence). The V end was cut by 5 bases, the J end by 6 bases, with 22 bases between. This CDR3 has 17 amino acids. CDR3: CASSTGLSSTAPGELFF. DNA of the CDR3: TGTGCCAGCAGCACCGGTCTCTCGTCGACAGCTCCCGGGGAGCTGTTTTTT.

The gene calls are TRBV15 and TRBJ1-4, with unresolved D. The CDR3 covers 17 residues. Germline V gene sequence: CDR1 LNHNV, CDR2 YYDKDF (reference sequence). Trimming took 0 bases from V and 1 from J, leaving 12 bases between them. CDR3 loop: CATSRDEGLETNEKLFF. The CDR3 DNA follows: TGTGCCACCAGCAGAGATGAAGGGCTTGAAACTAATGAAAAACTGTTTTTT.

The chain combines TRBV29-1 with TRBJ2-3; 7 bases agree with TRBD2. From germline, CDR1 is SQVTM and CDR2 ANQGSEA. After removal of 6 bases from V and 4 bases from J, the junction contained 7 bases not matched to a gene. This CDR3 region has 13 residues. The CDR3 region has the DNA TGCAGCGTCGAGACCGCGGGGGCAGATACGCAGTATTTT. This gives the protein CSVETAGADTQYF.

This chain links TRBV5-4 with TRBJ2-7; D assignment may be TRBD1 or TRBD2 (5 bases each). Germline V gene lookup returns CDR1 SGHNT and CDR2 YYREEE (reference sequence). The CDR3 extends over 14 amino acids. Trimming took off 2 bases at V and 3 bases at J, with 12 bases between the two ends. The chain's CDR3 is CASSFRGERYEQYF. The DNA of the CDR3 is TGTGCCAGCAGCTTTCGAGGGGAACGCTACGAGCAGTACTTC.

This clone showed up just a few times. The chain uses TRBV5-1 and TRBJ2-7, with a tentative D call TRBD2 (6 bases). The CDR3 runs to 18 residues. The V gene lost 3 bases and the J gene lost 2 bases, with 24 bases spanning the gap. The germline V gene has CDR1 SGHRS and CDR2 YFSETQ. The CDR3: CASSSSSTSTRIPYEQYF. The CDR3, as DNA: TGCGCCAGCAGCTCCTCCTCCACCTCGACTAGAATACCCTACGAGCAGTACTTC.

The chain has TRBV6-5 and TRBJ2-2, with D tentatively TRBD1 (6 bases). V shed 2 bases and J shed 8 bases, with 9 bases lying between them. The CDR3 covers 13 residues. The germline gives CDR1 MNHEY, CDR2 SVGAGI. CDR3 DNA: TGTGCCAGCAGTTACGGGGGCTGGGGGGAGCTGTTTTTT. This codes for CASSYGGWGELFF.

The chain is built from TRBV30 and TRBJ2-3; TRBD2 might be the D (6 bases). The CDR3 sequence is 14 residues long. Germline V gives CDR1 GTSNPN, CDR2 SVGIG (reference sequence). V was clipped by 3 bases and J by 1 base, with 11 bases between them. CDR3 residues: CAWREGPRTDTQYF. The CDR3 region has the DNA TGTGCCTGGAGGGAGGGCCCGCGCACAGATACGCAGTATTTT.

This clone showed up just a few times. The chain links TRBV5-1 to TRBJ1-4, with D unclear. The CDR3 has 14 residues. The germline V gene has CDR1 SGHRS and CDR2 YFSETQ. V was clipped by 1 base and J by 5 bases, with 9 bases between them. CDR3 DNA: TGCGCCAGCAGCTTGATCCCGGGGAATGAAAAACTGTTTTTT. The encoded protein is CASSLIPGNEKLFF.

The chain links TRBV10-3 to TRBJ2-7; D uncertain. Per the germline V gene, CDR1 is ENHRY and CDR2 is SYGVKD. The CDR3 is 14 amino acids. V was trimmed by 0 bases and J by 5 bases, leaving 11 bases between them. CDR3 in amino acids: CAISESGRLHEQYF. CDR3 coding DNA: TGTGCCATCAGTGAGTCGGGTAGACTCCACGAGCAGTACTTC.

The V and J genes are TRBV10-3 and TRBJ2-7; 10 positions match TRBD2. The CDR3 runs 17 residues. Per germline, CDR1 ENHRY and CDR2 SYGVKD. V lost 3 bases and J lost 4; bases outside the gene matches: 12. Here the CDR3 reads CAISDLTSGPLGYEQYF. CDR3 nucleotides: TGTGCCATCAGTGATTTGACTAGCGGGCCACTTGGGTACGAGCAGTACTTC.

This sequence joins TRBV7-6 and TRBJ2-2; D may be TRBD1 or TRBD2 (5 bases each). Germline-derived CDR1 and CDR2 are SGHVS and FNYEAQ. V was cut by 3 bases and J by 4 bases, with 9 bases left in between. The CDR3 consists of 14 residues. CDR3 bases: TGTGCCAGCAGCTTTTCGGGGCTCACCGGGGAGCTGTTTTTT. It translates to CASSFSGLTGELFF. Variable domain in full (rest from reference TRBV7-6 and TRBJ2-2): GAGVSQSPRYKVTKRGQDVALRCDPISGHVSLYWYRQALGQGPEFLTYFNYEAQQDKSGLPNDRFSAERPEGSISTLTIQRTEQRDSAMYRCASSFSGLTGELFFGEGSRLTVL.

This sequence joins TRBV9 and TRBJ1-5; D ambiguous. With 0 bases removed from V and 0 bases from J, the gap between germline ends came to 7 bases. The CDR3 spans 15 residues. Looked up from germline, CDR1 is SGDLS and CDR2 is YYNGEE. The CDR3 loop is CASSVGSDSNQPQHF. The DNA of the CDR3 is TGTGCCAGCAGCGTAGGGTCGGATAGCAATCAGCCCCAGCATTTT.

This chain uses TRBV9 with TRBJ2-3, with unresolved D. Trimming took 3 bases from V and 2 from J, leaving 13 bases between them. Per the germline V gene, CDR1 is SGDLS and CDR2 is YYNGEE. The CDR3 totals 15 residues. CDR3 sequence reads: CASSAAGSNTDTQYF. The CDR3 bases are TGTGCCAGCAGCGCGGCAGGATCCAACACAGATACGCAGTATTTT.